This entry lists 27 T cell receptor beta chains sequenced from one sample in a study of OX40 agonist ivuxolimab in advanced cancers. Library creation used the immunoSEQ multiplex PCR assay. The clones in this table, taken by TCRdb from immuneACCESS, are in-frame only. Not every clone is retained; where verified, under half of the shortfall comes from an unresolved V gene, and the cause of the rest is unknown. This sample is represented by 50,000 or so clones; around 93% of them were singletons. The ten largest clones represent 7.5% to 9.5% of the sample. The sample here was CD4+ or CD8+ T cells sorted from blood, taken in a trial of the OX40 agonist ivuxolimab. Source of these receptors: an adult with an advanced solid tumor such as melanoma, head and neck, liver or kidney cancer.

The chain combines TRBV16 with TRBJ1-1; D not resolved. Trimming removed 0 bases from V and 0 bases from J, with 8 bases in between. Germline V gene data show CDR1 as KGHSY and CDR2 as FQNENV. The CDR3 contains 15 residues. The CDR3 DNA reads as TGTGCCAGCAGCCAATCCGCAGTTATGAACACTGAAGCTTTCTTT. Its protein is CASSQSAVMNTEAFF.

The chain links TRBV27 to TRBJ2-7, with a possible D match to TRBD1 (6 bases). Trimming pared 3 bases from V and 3 bases from J, leaving 9 bases between. The length of the CDR3 is 13 residues. Germline CDR1 and CDR2: MNHEY and SMNVEV (reference sequence). This CDR3 is CASSFFRGYEQYF. In DNA, the CDR3 is TGTGCCAGCAGTTTTTTCAGGGGCTACGAGCAGTACTTC.

V is TRBV5-4 and J is TRBJ1-1, with D perhaps matching TRBD1 (5 bases). Trimming left V 2 bases short and J 1 base short, with 9 bases between. Germline CDR1 reads SGHNT; CDR2 reads YYREEE (reference sequence). The CDR3 totals 14 residues. Written as DNA, the CDR3 is TGTGCCAGCAGCTTCGGGACGGAGAACACTGAAGCTTTCTTT. This translates into CASSFGTENTEAFF.

The chain couples TRBV9 to TRBJ1-2, with TRBD1 identical over 8 bases. The CDR3 covers 15 residues. With V trimmed by 2 bases and J by 4 bases, 7 bases remained unmatched. Germline assignment: CDR1 SGDLS and CDR2 YYNGEE. As DNA, the CDR3 is TGTGCCAGCAGCGTTGGACAGGGACTTGCCTATGGCTACACCTTC. Residues: CASSVGQGLAYGYTF.

The genes are TRBV27 and TRBJ2-3; TRBD1 might be the D (6 bases). Germline CDR1 reads MNHEY; CDR2 reads SMNVEV (reference sequence). Between the trimmed V and J ends, which lost 6 bases and 0 bases, there was a span of 13 bases. CDR3 length equals 15 residues. The CDR3 DNA sequence: TGTGCCAGCAGCCGTACAGGGTCGAGCACAGATACGCAGTATTTT. Its translation is CASSRTGSSTDTQYF.

CDR3 DNA sequence: TGTGCCAGCAGCCAAGATTGGGGACGAGGGATGAACATTCAGTACTTC. Translated, it gives CASSQDWGRGMNIQYF. This chain uses TRBV4-2 with TRBJ2-4; either TRBD1 or TRBD2 may supply D (5 bases each). Germline V gene data show CDR1 as LGHNA and CDR2 as YNFKEQ. Deletions cut 0 bases from V and 7 bases from J, with 16 bases between. The CDR3 is made up of 16 amino acids.

The chain recombines TRBV5-5 with TRBJ2-7; TRBD1 matches 8 bases. V lost 6 bases to trimming and J lost 1 base; unmatched junction nucleotides: 6. CDR3 length equals 14 residues. Per germline, CDR1 SGHKS and CDR2 YYEKEE (reference sequence). In nucleotides, the CDR3 is TGTGCCAGCACCGGGACAGGTTATTCCTACGAGCAGTACTTC. Translating it yields CASTGTGYSYEQYF.

V usage is TRBV13 and J usage is TRBJ2-7, with 8 bases lining up with TRBD1. J gave up 3 bases and V 5 bases, and 9 bases lay outside the gene matches. Per germline, CDR1 PRHDT and CDR2 FYEKMQ (reference sequence). This CDR3 is built from 15 residues. CDR3 amino acids: CASSHSRDRFYEQYF. CDR3 DNA: TGTGCCAGCAGCCACTCCCGGGACAGGTTCTACGAGCAGTACTTC.

The chain has TRBV6-1 and TRBJ2-2, with 11 bases fitting TRBD1. The trim removed 5 bases at V and 5 bases at J, leaving 4 bases unmatched. Germline CDR1 reads MNHNS; CDR2 reads SASEGT. CDR3 length: 15 residues. Here the CDR3 reads CASSLGQGATGELFF. The CDR3 DNA is TGTGCCAGCAGTCTAGGACAGGGGGCGACCGGGGAGCTGTTTTTT.

The V and J genes are TRBV27 and TRBJ2-7; no clear D gene. Germline V CDR1 and CDR2: MNHEY, SMNVEV (reference sequence). V lost 5 bases and J lost 3, with 14 bases in between. CDR3 length equals 14 residues. CDR3 in amino acids: CASSPLPLFYEQYF. The DNA of the CDR3 is TGTGCCAGCAGTCCCCTCCCCCTTTTCTACGAGCAGTACTTC.

The V gene is TRBV7-2, the J gene TRBJ1-5; D is perhaps TRBD1 (6 bases). CDR3 size: 15 residues. V was trimmed by 1 base and J by 5 bases, leaving 12 bases between them. Germline lookup yields CDR1 SGHTA and CDR2 FQGNSA. CDR3 in amino acids: CASSLVAGADQPQHF. In DNA form, the CDR3 reads TGTGCCAGCAGCTTAGTAGCAGGGGCTGATCAGCCCCAGCATTTT.

The chain joins TRBV11-1 to TRBJ1-5, with a weak D call TRBD1 (5 bases). V dropped 5 bases and J dropped 3 bases, with 11 bases sitting between them. The CDR3 has 14 residues. Germline V gives CDR1 SGHAT, CDR2 FQDESV (reference sequence). The CDR3 here is CASSLRGHNQPQHF. The CDR3 coding sequence is TGTGCCAGCAGCCTCCGGGGCCACAATCAGCCCCAGCATTTT.

V usage is TRBV7-8 and J usage is TRBJ2-1; no firm D call. V was clipped by 5 bases and J by 0 bases, with 14 bases between them. There are 16 residues in the CDR3. The germline CDR1 and CDR2 sequences are SGHVS and FQNEAQ. In DNA form, the CDR3 reads TGTGCCAGCAGCCTAAGGGCGGAGAGCTCCTACAATGAGCAGTTCTTC. Translating it yields CASSLRAESSYNEQFF. Complete variable domain (other parts from reference TRBV7-8 and TRBJ2-1): GAGVSQSPRYKVAKRGQDVALRCDPISGHVSLFWYQQALGQGPEFLTYFQNEAQLDKSGLPSDRFFAERPEGSVSTLKIQRTQQEDSAVYLCASSLRAESSYNEQFFGPGTRLTVL.

The genes are TRBV19 and TRBJ1-5; 9 bases are a match to TRBD1. The J segment lost 4 bases and the V segment lost 11 bases, leaving 3 bases of the junction unmatched. The CDR3 loop spans 12 amino acids. CDR1 LNHDA and CDR2 SQIVND come from the germline V gene (reference sequence). This chain's CDR3 is CAAGTGNQPQHF. The CDR3 DNA reads as TGTGCCGCTGGGACAGGGAATCAGCCCCAGCATTTT.

The CDR3 is CAISDGGRSSYEQYF. Written as DNA, the CDR3 is TGTGCCATCAGTGATGGGGGCAGGAGCTCCTACGAGCAGTACTTC. The V call is TRBV10-3, the J call TRBJ2-7, with D tentatively TRBD1 (6 bases). The V gene's germline CDR1 is ENHRY and CDR2 SYGVKD. V lost 3 bases to trimming and J lost 0 bases, with 12 bases between them. This CDR3 spans 15 amino acids.

This clone showed up just once. The genes are TRBV27 and TRBJ2-7; TRBD2 matches at 8 bases. J was trimmed by 1 base and V by 6 bases; bases with no gene match: 2. This CDR3 is 13 amino acids long. Germline lookup yields CDR1 MNHEY and CDR2 SMNVEV (reference sequence). The DNA for the CDR3 is TGTGCCAGCAGAACTAGCGGTTCCTACGAGCAGTACTTC. It encodes CASRTSGSYEQYF.

The J gene is TRBJ2-7, the V gene TRBV7-6, with 8 bases that match TRBD1. With 6 bases clipped from V and 1 base from J, the junction kept 8 bases outside the gene matches. Germline assignment: CDR1 SGHVS and CDR2 FNYEAQ. This CDR3 contains 15 residues. The CDR3 protein is CASRPSGTGSYEQYF. DNA for the CDR3: TGTGCCAGCAGGCCTTCCGGGACAGGATCCTACGAGCAGTACTTC.

This chain uses TRBV19 with TRBJ1-5; D remains ambiguous. The germline gives CDR1 LNHDA, CDR2 SQIVND (reference sequence). V shed 6 bases and J shed 8 bases, with 23 bases lying between them. This CDR3 region has 16 residues. CDR3 DNA: TGTGCCAGTAGCGCAGGTCGTGTGAGTCGAGTCAAGCCCCAGCATTTT. The encoded protein is CASSAGRVSRVKPQHF.

This rearrangement joins TRBV7-6 to TRBJ2-5; D is possibly TRBD2 (5 bases). The CDR3 extends over 13 amino acids. Trimming took 6 bases from V and 0 from J, leaving 8 bases between them. Germline V lookup: CDR1 SGHVS, CDR2 FNYEAQ. The CDR3 reads CASSSAYQETQYF. The CDR3 nucleotides read TGTGCCAGCAGTAGCGCCTACCAAGAGACCCAGTACTTC.

The V call is TRBV28, the J call TRBJ1-1; D is ambiguous. Germline assignment: CDR1 MDHEN and CDR2 SYDVKM. The V end was cut by 0 bases, the J end by 11 bases, with 13 bases between. This CDR3 comprises 13 residues. The CDR3 region is CASSLWKEWAAFF. CDR3 nucleotides: TGTGCCAGCAGTTTATGGAAAGAGTGGGCCGCTTTCTTT.

This clone was seen more than once but under ten times. This chain links TRBV27 with TRBJ1-1; TRBD1 might be the D (6 bases). The V and J ends lost 5 bases and 0 bases respectively, with 13 bases between them. In germline, CDR1 is MNHEY, CDR2 SMNVEV (reference sequence). The length of the CDR3 is 15 residues. DNA for the CDR3: TGTGCCAGCAGTCAAGACAGGTTCATGAACACTGAAGCTTTCTTT. Residues: CASSQDRFMNTEAFF.

The genes are TRBV30 and TRBJ2-5; 10 bases are a match to TRBD2. With V trimmed by 0 bases and J by 5 bases, 6 bases remained unmatched. CDR1 and CDR2 from the germline V gene are GTSNPN and SVGIG (reference sequence). The CDR3 is 15 residues long. This chain's CDR3 is CAWSVAGGPGETQYF. The CDR3 nucleotides read TGTGCCTGGAGTGTAGCGGGAGGGCCGGGGGAGACCCAGTACTTC.

V gene TRBV10-2 combines with J gene TRBJ2-1; 10 bases map to TRBD2. Germline CDR1 and CDR2: WSHSY and SAAADI. The CDR3 sequence is 15 residues long. After removal of 6 bases from V and 4 bases from J, the junction contained 6 bases not matched to a gene. DNA of the CDR3: TGCGCCAGCAGCACCACTAGCGGGGCATACAATGAGCAGTTCTTC. It yields the protein CASSTTSGAYNEQFF.

As to this clone: Other DNA sequences in this sample translate to the same CDR3. The chain employs TRBV9 and TRBJ2-7; D call uncertain. Trimming took 0 bases from V and 2 from J, leaving 6 bases between them. This CDR3 has 13 amino acids. Per germline, CDR1 SGDLS and CDR2 YYNGEE. Here the CDR3 DNA reads TGTGCCAGCAGCGTAGGGTCAGCCTACGAGCAGTACTTC. Amino acids: CASSVGSAYEQYF. The variable domain in full, completed from reference TRBV9 and TRBJ2-7, reads DSGVTQTPKHLITATGQRVTLRCSPRSGDLSVYWYQQSLDQGLQFLIQYYNGEERAKGNILERFSAQQFPDLHSELNLSSLELGDSALYFCASSVGSAYEQYFGPGTRLTVT.

This chain uses TRBV25-1 with TRBJ2-2, with 10 positions matching TRBD1. Germline assignment: CDR1 MGHDK and CDR2 SYGVNS. The V segment lost 6 bases and the J segment 4 bases; nucleotides outside the gene matches: 5. This CDR3 is 15 amino acids long. Here the CDR3 DNA reads TGTGCCAGCAGCCGACAGGGGGCTGTCACCGGGGAGCTGTTTTTT. Translated: CASSRQGAVTGELFF.

The rearrangement joins TRBV5-5 to TRBJ2-7; D remains unclear. The CDR3 runs to 11 residues. The germline CDR1 and CDR2 sequences are SGHKS and YYEKEE (reference sequence). The V gene lost 1 base and the J gene lost 5 bases, with 4 bases spanning the gap. CDR3: CASSLSDEQYF. CDR3 coding DNA: TGTGCCAGCAGCTTGTCGGACGAGCAGTACTTC. Combining the CDR3 with reference TRBV5-5 and TRBJ2-7 gives the whole variable domain DAGVTQSPTHLIKTRGQQVTLRCSPISGHKSVSWYQQVLGQGPQFIFQYYEKEERGRGNFPDRFSARQFPNYSSELNVNALLLGDSALYLCASSLSDEQYFGPGTRLTVT.

This clone was seen just once. This sequence joins TRBV4-1 and TRBJ1-2; weak D call: TRBD1 (6 bases). CDR3 length equals 14 residues. Germline V gives CDR1 MGHRA, CDR2 YSYEKL. The V end lost 1 base, the J end lost 3 bases, and 9 bases lay between the germline ends. The CDR3 DNA sequence: TGCGCCAGCAGCCAAGGGCCAGGGGACTATGGCTACACCTTC. It is translated as CASSQGPGDYGYTF.